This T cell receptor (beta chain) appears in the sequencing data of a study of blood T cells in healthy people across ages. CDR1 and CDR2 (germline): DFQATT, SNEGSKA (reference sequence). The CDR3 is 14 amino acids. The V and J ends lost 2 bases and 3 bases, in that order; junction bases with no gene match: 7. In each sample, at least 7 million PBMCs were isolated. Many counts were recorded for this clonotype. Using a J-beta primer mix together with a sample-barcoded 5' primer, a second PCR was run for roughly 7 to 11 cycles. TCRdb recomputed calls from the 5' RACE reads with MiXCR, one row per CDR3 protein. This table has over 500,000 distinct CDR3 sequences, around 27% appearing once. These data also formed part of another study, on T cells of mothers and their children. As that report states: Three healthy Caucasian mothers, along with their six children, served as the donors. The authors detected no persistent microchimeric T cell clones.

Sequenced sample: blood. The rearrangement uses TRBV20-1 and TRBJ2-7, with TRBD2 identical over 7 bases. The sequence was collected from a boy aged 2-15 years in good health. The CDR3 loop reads CSARSRLAFYEQYF. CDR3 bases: TGCAGTGCTAGATCGAGACTAGCCTTCTACGAGCAGTACTTC.